The rows below give T cell receptor beta chains drawn from one sample of a study of OX40 agonist ivuxolimab in advanced cancers. The data were produced by immunoSEQ multiplex PCR, yet TCRdb's version contains in-frame clones alone and is incomplete. The sample carries 100,000 to 110,000 clones, roughly 90% recorded once. The specimen comprised CD4+ or CD8+ T cells sorted from blood, sampled in a trial of the OX40 agonist ivuxolimab. The receptors here all came from an adult with an advanced solid tumor such as melanoma, head and neck, liver or kidney cancer. The CDR3 runs from the conserved cysteine through the conserved F or W. Each record gives: V gene, clone size, J gene, D gene, CDR3 DNA, CDR3 protein. The D gene is left open where the match is weak. Clone size is given for some rows only: seen once, a few or many times, or a class if the clone is expanded.

TRBV4-2	NA	TRBJ2-4	NA	TGTGCCAGCAGCCCCCTTCGAGGACTCCCCGGGGACATTCAGTACTTC	CASSPLRGLPGDIQYF
TRBV5-5	NA	TRBJ2-7	NA	TGTGCCAGCAGCCCCGCCTACGAGCAGTACTTC	CASSPAYEQYF
TRBV7-8	NA	TRBJ2-3	TRBD2	TGTGCCAGCAGCCACTCATTGCTAGCGGGGGGCACAGATACGCAGTATTTT	CASSHSLLAGGTDTQYF
TRBV10-2	NA	TRBJ1-5	NA	TGCGCCAGCAGTGACAGGGAAATATGGAATCAGCCCCAGCATTTT	CASSDREIWNQPQHF
TRBV19	NA	TRBJ2-6	NA	TGTGCCAGTAGTATAGCTGCCTCTGGGGCCAACGTCCTGACTTTC	CASSIAASGANVLTF
TRBV30	NA	TRBJ2-3	NA	TGTGCCTGGAGGGCAGGGGTGTCGGGCACAGATACGCAGTATTTT	CAWRAGVSGTDTQYF
TRBV27	NA	TRBJ1-1	NA	TGTGCCAGCAGTTCCACGGGCTCCCCGGGCACTGAAGCTTTCTTT	CASSSTGSPGTEAFF
TRBV5-1	NA	TRBJ2-5	NA	TGCGCCAGCAGCTTAGGGGGTGGCGAGACCCAGTACTTC	CASSLGGGETQYF
TRBV5-6	NA	TRBJ2-7	NA	TGTGCCAGCAGCTTGGGAGGTAGGGGCGGCGAGCAGTACTTC	CASSLGGRGGEQYF
TRBV19	NA	TRBJ2-7	NA	TGTGCCAGTAGCAAGGGACGACAGGTACCCGGGTTCGAGCAGTACTTC	CASSKGRQVPGFEQYF
TRBV10-1	NA	TRBJ2-7	NA	TGCGCCAGCAGTGAGTCCCCTGGTAACTACGAGCAGTACTTC	CASSESPGNYEQYF
TRBV30	NA	TRBJ2-7	NA	TGTGCCTGGAAACTTATGTCGGGCGAGCAGTACTTC	CAWKLMSGEQYF
TRBV30	NA	TRBJ1-2	NA	TGTGCCTGGGCTATCAACAGAGACTATGGCTACACCTTC	CAWAINRDYGYTF
TRBV7-3	NA	TRBJ2-5	NA	TGTGCCAGCAGCTTAGGAGGGAGCCAAGAGACCCAGTACTTC	CASSLGGSQETQYF
TRBV7-9	NA	TRBJ1-3	NA	TGTGCCAGCAGCTTAGAGGGGAGGGGCCGACACACCATATATTTT	CASSLEGRGRHTIYF
TRBV11-2	NA	TRBJ2-3	TRBD2	TGTGCCAGCAGCTTCCGAGTAGCGGGGGACTCAGATACGCAGTATTTT	CASSFRVAGDSDTQYF
TRBV6-1	NA	TRBJ2-7	NA	TGTGCCAGCAGTGATATACAGGGTCTGGAGCAGTACTTC	CASSDIQGLEQYF
TRBV19	NA	TRBJ2-7	NA	TGTGCCAGTAGTATTGGCCTATACCCAGACTACGAGCAGTACTTC	CASSIGLYPDYEQYF
TRBV27	NA	TRBJ2-3	TRBD2	TGTGCCAGCAGGGGACTAGCGGGGGGCCGTTACCATACGCAGTATTTT	CASRGLAGGRYHTQYF
TRBV13	NA	TRBJ1-2	TRBD1	TGTGCCAGCACAAGACAGGGGGCCTATGGCTACACCTTC	CASTRQGAYGYTF
TRBV10-2	once	TRBJ2-1	NA	TGCGCCAGCAGTGAGGTTCATGAGCAGTTCTTC	CASSEVHEQFF
TRBV27	NA	TRBJ2-1	NA	TGTGCCAGCAATCCACGCCCCGGGACTTTCGATGAGCAGTTCTTC	CASNPRPGTFDEQFF
TRBV5-1	NA	TRBJ1-2	NA	TGCGCCAGCAGCTTGGCGGCAGGGGCCAACTATGGCTACACCTTC	CASSLAAGANYGYTF
TRBV19	NA	TRBJ2-1	NA	TGTGCCAGTAGTACTGGGTTTCTGGGTGAGCAGTTCTTC	CASSTGFLGEQFF
TRBV28	NA	TRBJ1-2	NA	TGTGCCAGCAGCGATATTACCTCGACTGGCGGCTACACCTTC	CASSDITSTGGYTF
TRBV6-1	NA	TRBJ2-7	NA	TGTGCCATTAGGGTTCCCTACGAGCAGTACTTC	CAIRVPYEQYF
TRBV5-1	NA	TRBJ2-2	NA	TGCGCCAGCAGCGTGAACACCGGGGAGCTGTTTTTT	CASSVNTGELFF
TRBV7-2	NA	TRBJ2-1	NA	TGTGCCAGCAGTTACACCGGGACCACTTACCGCTACAATGAGCAGTTCTTC	CASSYTGTTYRYNEQFF
TRBV10-1	few	TRBJ2-1	NA	TGCGCCAGCAGTGAGTTAATCAAGGGTGAGCAGTTCTTC	CASSELIKGEQFF
TRBV30	NA	TRBJ2-2	TRBD2	TGTGCCTGGAGTCCTGGGACTAGCGAGGCCGGGGAGCTGTTTTTT	CAWSPGTSEAGELFF
TRBV27	NA	TRBJ1-1	NA	TGTGCCAGCAGTCCCCAGGCAGGGATGGGTCGGAACACTGAAGCTTTCTTT	CASSPQAGMGRNTEAFF
TRBV5-4	NA	TRBJ1-1	NA	TGTGCCAGCAGCCCTCAAGTGAACACTGAAGCTTTCTTT	CASSPQVNTEAFF
TRBV14	NA	TRBJ2-7	TRBD1	TGTGCCAGCAGCCACCTCGACAGGGCCGAGCAGTACTTC	CASSHLDRAEQYF
TRBV2	NA	TRBJ2-5	TRBD1	TGTGCCAGCAAATTTAGTCCCGGGACAGGCAAGCAAGAGACCCAGTACTTC	CASKFSPGTGKQETQYF
TRBV5-1	once	TRBJ2-1	NA	TGCGCCAGCAGCTCAAAGGACGGCTACAATGAGCAGTTCTTC	CASSSKDGYNEQFF
TRBV19	NA	TRBJ1-1	NA	TGTGCCAGTAGTATTCTTTCGGTCACTGAAGCTTTCTTT	CASSILSVTEAFF
TRBV6-5	NA	TRBJ2-2	TRBD2	TGTGCCAGCAGTTTCGGACTAGCGGGATATACCGGGGAGCTGTTTTTT	CASSFGLAGYTGELFF
TRBV5-4	NA	TRBJ2-3	TRBD2	TGTGCCAGCAGCTTCGCGGGGGGGAGCACAGATACGCAGTATTTT	CASSFAGGSTDTQYF
TRBV14	NA	TRBJ2-7	TRBD2	TGTGCCAGCAGCGAAGGACTAGCGGGGATCTACGAGCAGTACTTC	CASSEGLAGIYEQYF
TRBV19	NA	TRBJ2-2	NA	TGTGCCAGTTGGGCCGGACCGAACACCGGGGAGCTGTTTTTT	CASWAGPNTGELFF
TRBV5-1	NA	TRBJ1-2	NA	TGCGCCAGCAGCTTGGAAGGGTTCTATGGCTACACCTTC	CASSLEGFYGYTF
TRBV2	NA	TRBJ2-3	NA	TGTGCCAGCGCCACCCCTTTGGGGTTGACAGATACGCAGTATTTT	CASATPLGLTDTQYF
TRBV10-3	NA	TRBJ2-3	NA	TGTGCCATCAGTGAGGGAGGGGCTAGCACAGATACGCAGTATTTT	CAISEGGASTDTQYF
TRBV27	NA	TRBJ1-1	TRBD1	TGTGCCAGCAGTCCCCGGAGGGGGCGCCTAAGGGGGTACACTGAAGCTTTCTTT	CASSPRRGRLRGYTEAFF
TRBV11-2	NA	TRBJ2-3	NA	TGTGCCACCATACTAGGCCATACGCAGTATTTT	CATILGHTQYF
TRBV5-1	NA	TRBJ2-5	NA	TGCGCCAGCAGCTTGGCGGGGAATCAAGAGACCCAGTACTTC	CASSLAGNQETQYF
TRBV30	NA	TRBJ1-1	NA	TGTGCCTGGAGTGTTACGGGGGCCACTGAAGCTTTCTTT	CAWSVTGATEAFF
TRBV2	NA	TRBJ2-7	NA	TGTGCCAGCAGTGAACAGGGTTCTGCCTACGAGCAGTACTTC	CASSEQGSAYEQYF
TRBV7-9	few	TRBJ1-2	NA	TGTGCCAGCAGCTTTTCCCAGGGATTAGGGTATGGCTACACCTTC	CASSFSQGLGYGYTF
TRBV25-1	NA	TRBJ2-7	TRBD2	TGTGCCAGCAGGCTGAGCGGGACCTACGAGCAGTACTTC	CASRLSGTYEQYF
TRBV4-1	NA	TRBJ2-5	TRBD2	TGCGCCAGCAGCCAATTGAGCGGGGGGCTGGAGACCCAGTACTTC	CASSQLSGGLETQYF
TRBV5-4	NA	TRBJ2-5	TRBD1	TGTGCCAGCAGCTCGCCCAACGACAGGGGCAGGGAGACCCAGTACTTC	CASSSPNDRGRETQYF
TRBV5-6	NA	TRBJ2-5	TRBD1	TGTGCCAGCAGGAACAGGGGCGCGGGAGAGACCCAGTACTTC	CASRNRGAGETQYF
TRBV7-9	NA	TRBJ1-1	NA	TGTGCCAGCAGCTTAGCTTCCGTCCCTGAAGCTTTCTTT	CASSLASVPEAFF